The 21 T cell receptor beta chains below come from one sample, sequenced in a study of T cell responses to AZD1222 COVID-19 vaccine. Using immunoSEQ multiplex PCR, the repertoire was profiled, and TCRdb retains in-frame clones only, with some absent. The top ten clones hold over 2.5% of a sample with about 130,000 clones, over 75% of them seen once. This specimen was peripheral blood, taken on day 0 of AZD1222 vaccination. All receptors derive from an adult in good health.

This clone showed up just once. The V and J genes are TRBV5-6 and TRBJ2-7; TRBD2 matches 12 bases. This CDR3 has 14 amino acids. J lost 9 bases, V lost 0 bases, and 4 bases had no gene match. Germline CDR1 and CDR2: SGHDT and YYEEEE. Written as DNA, the CDR3 is TGTGCCAGCAGCTTGGGGACTAGCGGGAACTTGCAGTACTTC. Encoded protein: CASSLGTSGNLQYF.

The chain couples TRBV6-5 to TRBJ1-1, with 7 bases lining up with TRBD1. Germline CDR1 MNHEY, CDR2 SVGAGI. V was clipped by 6 bases and J by 7 bases; unmatched bases: 14. The CDR3 covers 15 residues. CDR3 coding DNA: TGTGCCAGCAGGGCCGGGACAGCGGGAAATTTTGAAGCTTTCTTT. This codes for CASRAGTAGNFEAFF.

The V and J genes are TRBV7-2 and TRBJ1-4; 10 nucleotides agree with TRBD1. From germline, CDR1 is SGHTA and CDR2 FQGNSA. The CDR3 totals 13 residues. The V and J ends lost 5 bases and 8 bases, in that order; junction bases with no gene match: 2. The DNA for the CDR3 is TGTGCCAGCAGCGTGGACAGGGGGGAAAAACTGTTTTTT. Translated: CASSVDRGEKLFF.

The chain uses TRBV7-9 and TRBJ2-2; D gene unclear. V was cut by 4 bases and J by 8 bases, with 11 bases left in between. The germline CDR1 and CDR2 sequences are SEHNR and FQNEAQ (reference sequence). The CDR3 runs to 13 residues. In DNA, the CDR3 is TGTGCCAGCAGCTCAAACCCCGGGGGGGAGCTGTTTTTT. Its protein is CASSSNPGGELFF.

The chain recombines TRBV7-9 with TRBJ2-3, with D uncertain. V dropped 1 base and J dropped 0 bases, with 8 bases sitting between them. CDR1 SEHNR and CDR2 FQNEAQ come from the germline V gene (reference sequence). The CDR3 has 15 amino acids. The CDR3 sequence is CASSLGWASTDTQYF. CDR3 DNA: TGTGCCAGCAGCTTAGGGTGGGCTAGCACAGATACGCAGTATTTT.

The gene calls are TRBV18 and TRBJ2-1, with 9 positions matching TRBD2. CDR3 length equals 15 residues. The J segment lost 1 base and the V segment lost 5 bases, leaving 3 bases of the junction unmatched. Germline V gene lookup returns CDR1 KGHSH and CDR2 LQKENI. Here the CDR3 reads CASSELAGSYNEQFF. DNA for the CDR3: TGTGCCAGCTCAGAACTAGCGGGTTCCTACAATGAGCAGTTCTTC.

V gene TRBV2 combines with J gene TRBJ2-7; possibly TRBD2 for D (5 bases). The CDR3 is 13 amino acids. Germline V gene lookup returns CDR1 SNHLY and CDR2 FYNNEI. The V and J ends lost 8 bases and 5 bases respectively, with 16 bases between them. The CDR3 reads CASWAPSGNEQYF. The CDR3 DNA follows: TGTGCCAGCTGGGCCCCAAGCGGTAACGAGCAGTACTTC. Full variable domain (outside the CDR3, taken from reference TRBV2 and TRBJ2-7): EPEVTQTPSHQVTQMGQEVILRCVPISNHLYFYWYRQILGQKVEFLVSFYNNEISEKSEIFDDQFSVERPDGSNFTLKIRSTKLEDSAMYFCASWAPSGNEQYFGPGTRLTVT.

The V call is TRBV2, the J call TRBJ1-2; D uncertain. The CDR3 runs 13 residues. Germline assignment: CDR1 SNHLY and CDR2 FYNNEI. The V end was cut by 8 bases, the J end by 5 bases, with 15 bases between. CDR3 nucleotide sequence: TGTGCCAGCGGGGAGGGAGGCAGGTATGGCTACACCTTC. This gives the protein CASGEGGRYGYTF.

The V gene is TRBV27, the J gene TRBJ2-5; D may be TRBD1 or TRBD2 (7 bases each). CDR3 length equals 14 residues. Germline V gives CDR1 MNHEY, CDR2 SMNVEV (reference sequence). V dropped 6 bases and J dropped 2 bases, with 13 bases sitting between them. The CDR3 bases are TGTGCCAGCAGGGGGAGGGGGCGGCAAGAGACCCAGTACTTC. This translates into CASRGRGRQETQYF.

The V and J genes are TRBV5-1 and TRBJ1-3; D is unclear. Germline values: CDR1 SGHRS, CDR2 YFSETQ. There are 15 residues in the CDR3. Trimming took off 0 bases at V and 0 bases at J, with 7 bases between the two ends. The CDR3 region has the DNA TGCGCCAGCAGCTTGGGACGGACCTCTGGAAACACCATATATTTT. Its protein is CASSLGRTSGNTIYF.

The V and J genes are TRBV10-1 and TRBJ2-7; D not certain. V lost 2 bases and J 6 bases, leaving 17 bases between the germline ends. Germline lookup yields CDR1 WNHNN and CDR2 SYGVQD (reference sequence). The CDR3 totals 15 residues. The CDR3: CASSEGVTVPCEQYF. The CDR3 nucleotides read TGCGCCAGCAGTGAGGGGGTTACAGTACCCTGCGAGCAGTACTTC.

The chain combines TRBV7-8 with TRBJ1-1, with TRBD1 as a possible D gene (5 bases). The V and J ends lost 4 bases and 2 bases respectively, with 11 bases between them. The germline V gene encodes CDR1 SGHVS and CDR2 FQNEAQ. This CDR3 comprises 14 residues. CDR3: CASSSKTVNTEAFF. CDR3 DNA sequence: TGTGCCAGCAGCTCAAAGACAGTTAACACTGAAGCTTTCTTT.

The genes are TRBV6-5 and TRBJ1-3; D might be TRBD1 (6 bases). In germline, CDR1 is MNHEY, CDR2 SVGAGI. The CDR3 loop spans 15 amino acids. Trimming pared 5 bases from V and 0 bases from J, leaving 11 bases between. CDR3 sequence reads: CASSKTGTSGNTIYF. The CDR3 DNA sequence: TGTGCCAGCAGTAAAACAGGGACCTCTGGAAACACCATATATTTT.

The V call is TRBV10-1, the J call TRBJ2-3; TRBD1 matches at 8 bases. The CDR3 has 16 residues. Germline V gene data show CDR1 as WNHNN and CDR2 as SYGVQD (reference sequence). The V and J ends lost 0 bases and 4 bases, in that order; junction bases with no gene match: 6. This CDR3 reads CASSESAGGLSDTQYF. The CDR3 DNA reads as TGCGCCAGCAGTGAGTCGGCAGGGGGCTTGTCAGATACGCAGTATTTT.

This clone turned up a few times. J is TRBJ1-1 and V is TRBV3-1 (or the pseudogene TRBV3-2); D remains unclear. Germline V gene data show CDR1 as LGHDT and CDR2 as YNNKEL (reference sequence). The CDR3 contains 14 residues. Trimming took off 2 bases at V and 0 bases at J, with 7 bases between the two ends. CDR3 sequence: CASSQRHLNTEAFF. CDR3 sequence (DNA): TGTGCCAGCAGCCAACGGCACCTGAACACTGAAGCTTTCTTT.

The V call is TRBV15, the J call TRBJ1-2; 8 bases map to TRBD1. Germline CDR1 reads LNHNV; CDR2 reads YYDKDF (reference sequence). The CDR3 is 16 amino acids. V gave up 2 bases and J gave up 8 bases; unmatched junction bases: 13. The CDR3 protein is CATSRSLGQGRGGYTF. In nucleotides, the CDR3 is TGTGCCACCAGCAGAAGCCTAGGACAGGGCCGGGGAGGCTACACCTTC.

This chain connects TRBV6-5 to TRBJ1-2, with D hard to call. Germline CDR1 reads MNHEY; CDR2 reads SVGAGI. The ends were cut back, 5 bases at V and 3 bases at J, with 16 bases in the middle. The CDR3 totals 15 residues. The CDR3 spells CASSRHRRPDYGYTF. CDR3 nucleotide sequence: TGTGCCAGCAGTAGGCACCGGAGACCAGACTATGGCTACACCTTC.

The V call is TRBV12-3 or TRBV12-4, the J call TRBJ2-2; D is unresolved. The V gene lost 8 bases and the J gene lost 6 bases, with 7 bases spanning the gap. The CDR3 consists of 11 residues. Here the CDR3 reads CASGFPGELFF. The CDR3 nucleotides read TGTGCCAGCGGATTCCCCGGGGAGCTGTTTTTT.

J is TRBJ1-5 and V is TRBV5-1; D is ambiguous. Germline CDR1 is SGHRS and CDR2 is YFSETQ. This CDR3 region has 14 residues. V was pared by 1 base and J by 1 base, with 6 bases between. CDR3 sequence: CASSLFGSNQPQHF. The CDR3 DNA follows: TGCGCCAGCAGCTTGTTTGGGAGCAATCAGCCCCAGCATTTT.

The rearrangement uses TRBV3-1 (or the pseudogene TRBV3-2) and TRBJ2-2; 8 bases map to TRBD2. V shed 5 bases, J shed 1 base, and the junction held 6 bases outside the gene matches. The CDR3 is made up of 16 amino acids. Germline assignment: CDR1 LGHDT and CDR2 YNNKEL (reference sequence). For the CDR3, the DNA is TGTGCCAGCAGCGCTCTGGGGACTAGGAACACCGGGGAGCTGTTTTTT. The encoded protein is CASSALGTRNTGELFF.

The rearrangement uses TRBV27 and TRBJ1-2; 8 bases are a match to TRBD1. There are 14 residues in the CDR3. V dropped 7 bases and J dropped 2; count of bases not matched to a gene: 6. The germline gives CDR1 MNHEY, CDR2 SMNVEV (reference sequence). The CDR3 region has the DNA TGTGCCAGCACTCGGGCAGGGGGCAACTATGGCTACACCTTC. The encoded protein is CASTRAGGNYGYTF.